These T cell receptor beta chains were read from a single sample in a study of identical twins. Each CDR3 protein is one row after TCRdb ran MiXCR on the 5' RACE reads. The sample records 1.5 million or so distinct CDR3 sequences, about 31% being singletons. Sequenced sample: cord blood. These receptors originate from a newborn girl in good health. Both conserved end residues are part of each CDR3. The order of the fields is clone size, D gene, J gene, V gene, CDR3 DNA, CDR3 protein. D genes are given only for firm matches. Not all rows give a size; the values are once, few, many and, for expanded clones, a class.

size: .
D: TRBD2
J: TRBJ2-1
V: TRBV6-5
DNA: TGTGCCAGCAGTTACCCGCGGGTAGCGGGAGATGGTGGCAATGAGCAGTTCTTC
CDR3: CASSYPRVAGDGGNEQFF

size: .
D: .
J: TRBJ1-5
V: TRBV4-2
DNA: TGTGCCAGCAGCCAGCACCGGGACGGTAGCAATCAGCCCCAGCATTTT
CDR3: CASSQHRDGSNQPQHF

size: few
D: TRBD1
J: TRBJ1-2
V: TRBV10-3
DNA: TGTGCCATCAGTGAGACAGGGGGCATTTTTGGCTACACCTTC
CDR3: CAISETGGIFGYTF

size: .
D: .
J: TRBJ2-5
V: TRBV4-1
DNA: TGCGCCAGCAGCCAACGAGGGCTGTACCAAGAGACCCAGTACTTC
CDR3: CASSQRGLYQETQYF

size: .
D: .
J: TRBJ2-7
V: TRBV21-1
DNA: TGTGCCAGCAGCAAGTGCGGTCCTAGCGGGAGGCCAGGCTCCTACGAGCAGTACTTC
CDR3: CASSKCGPSGRPGSYEQYF

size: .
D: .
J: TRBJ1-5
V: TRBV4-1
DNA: TGCGCCAGCAGCCAATACTCTAGCAATCAGCCCCAGCATTTT
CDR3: CASSQYSSNQPQHF

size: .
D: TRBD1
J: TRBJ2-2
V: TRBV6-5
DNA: TGTGCCAGCCGAGGGACAGGGGAAAGCACCGGGGAGCTGTTTTTT
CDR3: CASRGTGESTGELFF

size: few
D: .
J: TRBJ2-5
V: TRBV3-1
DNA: TGTGCCAGCACCTATTCAAGGGGGGGGGCAAAAGAGCAGTACTTC
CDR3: CASTYSRGGAKEQYF

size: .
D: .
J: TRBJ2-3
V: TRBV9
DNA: TGTGCCAGCAGCGTAACCCCTAGGAGCCGAAACACAGATACGCGGTATTTT
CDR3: CASSVTPRSRNTDTRYF

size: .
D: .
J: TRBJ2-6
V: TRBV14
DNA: TGTGCCAGCAGCCTGTTTCTGGTAAGGACGTTCTCTGGGGCCAACGTCCTGACTTTC
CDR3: CASSLFLVRTFSGANVLTF

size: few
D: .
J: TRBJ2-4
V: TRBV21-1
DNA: TGTGCTCCGGTAGGGGCGGCCAAAAACATTCAGTACTTC
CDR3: CAPVGAAKNIQYF

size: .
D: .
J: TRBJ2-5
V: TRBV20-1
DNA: TGCAGTGCGTCTGACCAGGAGGCCCAGTACTTC
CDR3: CSASDQEAQYF

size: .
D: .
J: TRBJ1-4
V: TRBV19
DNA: TGTGCCAGTGGCAAGTTTGGGGCTAGCGAAAAACTGTTTTTT
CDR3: CASGKFGASEKLFF

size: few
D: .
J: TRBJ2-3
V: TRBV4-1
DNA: TGCGCCAGCAGCCAAGATTCAATACCGACTAGCACAGATACGCAGTATTTT
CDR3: CASSQDSIPTSTDTQYF

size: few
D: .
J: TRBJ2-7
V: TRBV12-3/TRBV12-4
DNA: TGTGCCAGCAGTTTAGCTGGGGGCCCAGCCTACGAGCAGTACTTC
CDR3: CASSLAGGPAYEQYF

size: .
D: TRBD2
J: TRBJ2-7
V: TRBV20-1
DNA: TGCAGTGCCAACCCTCTCGAGCGGGGGTCGCACGAGCAGTACTTC
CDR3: CSANPLERGSHEQYF

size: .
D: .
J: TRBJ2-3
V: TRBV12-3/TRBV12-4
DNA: TGTGCCAGCAGTTTATCTTGGCAGGGGATAGGCACAGATACGCAGTATTTT
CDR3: CASSLSWQGIGTDTQYF

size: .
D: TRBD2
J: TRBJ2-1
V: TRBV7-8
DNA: TGTGCCAGCAGCTTAGGGACTAGCGGGAGGATTAGCTCCTACAATGAGCAGTTCTTC
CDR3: CASSLGTSGRISSYNEQFF

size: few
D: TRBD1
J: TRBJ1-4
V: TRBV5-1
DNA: TGCGCCAGCAGCGCCGGGAGGACAGGAGGAGAAAAACTGTTTTTT
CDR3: CASSAGRTGGEKLFF

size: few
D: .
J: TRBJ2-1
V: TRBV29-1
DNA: TGCAGCGTCCGGATAGACATGAGCTCCTACAATGAGCAGTTCTTC
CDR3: CSVRIDMSSYNEQFF

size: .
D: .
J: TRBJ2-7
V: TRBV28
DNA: TGTGCCAGCAGTTTCGCGCTTACAGGGCACGAGCAGTACTTC
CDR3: CASSFALTGHEQYF

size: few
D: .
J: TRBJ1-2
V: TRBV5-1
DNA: TGCGCCAGCAGCTTGTTTGGCTCCAACTATGGCTACACCTTC
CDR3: CASSLFGSNYGYTF

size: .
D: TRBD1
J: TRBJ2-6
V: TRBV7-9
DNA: TGTGCCAGCAGCTTCGGACAGGGGGCTCTCTCTGGGGCCAACGTCCTGACTTTC
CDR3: CASSFGQGALSGANVLTF

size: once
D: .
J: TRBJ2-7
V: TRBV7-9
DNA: TGTGCCGGCAGCTTCGTCGGCCCCTACGAGCAGTACTTC
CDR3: CAGSFVGPYEQYF

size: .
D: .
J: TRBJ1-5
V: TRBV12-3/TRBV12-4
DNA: TGTGCCAGCAGTTTAGAGTCGGGGCGGGTTCGTGTTCAGCCCCAGCATTTT
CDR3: CASSLESGRVRVQPQHF

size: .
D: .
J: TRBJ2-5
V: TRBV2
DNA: TGTGCCAGCACCCTACTGGCAGATCAAGAGACCCAGTACTTC
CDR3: CASTLLADQETQYF

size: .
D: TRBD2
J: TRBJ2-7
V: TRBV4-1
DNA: TGCGCCAGCAGCCAACTAGCGGGGACCCCCTACGAGCAGTACTTC
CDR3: CASSQLAGTPYEQYF

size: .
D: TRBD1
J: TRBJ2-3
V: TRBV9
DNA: TGTGCCAGCAGCGTACCTCACATCACAGGGGGCACGCAGTATTTT
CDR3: CASSVPHITGGTQYF

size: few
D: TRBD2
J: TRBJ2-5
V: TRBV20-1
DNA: TGCAGTGCGCTCCCTAGCGGACCCTACCAAGAGACCCAGTACTTC
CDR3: CSALPSGPYQETQYF

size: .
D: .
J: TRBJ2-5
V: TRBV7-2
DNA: TGTGCCAGCAGCTTCCGTTTAACACAAGAGACCCAGTACTTC
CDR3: CASSFRLTQETQYF

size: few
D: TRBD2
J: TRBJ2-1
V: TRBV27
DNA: TGTGCCAGCAGTTTCCATAGCGGGAGTCTATACAATGAGCAGTTCTTC
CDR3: CASSFHSGSLYNEQFF